This T cell receptor (beta chain) was identified in a study of cytomegalovirus exposure and HLA in healthy donors. The PCR was carried out with 60 Vbeta primers and 13 Jbeta primers. Assay used: immunoSEQ multiplex PCR; TCRdb lists only in-frame clones, some missing. This sample yields tens of thousands of clones, of which about 60% are seen a single time; 20% to 25% belongs to the top ten. This receptor was identified in a man aged 45-65 years in good health and CMV-seropositive. The specimen sequenced was PBMCs.

The CDR3 is CASSLQGYEQYF. CDR3 coding DNA: TGTGCCAGCAGTCTTCAGGGGTACGAGCAGTACTTC. This sequence joins TRBV7-2 and TRBJ2-7; the D gene is possibly TRBD1 (6 bases). The V gene's germline CDR1 is SGHTA and CDR2 FQGNSA. The ends were cut back, 6 bases at V and 4 bases at J, with 10 bases in the middle. The CDR3 sequence is 12 residues long.